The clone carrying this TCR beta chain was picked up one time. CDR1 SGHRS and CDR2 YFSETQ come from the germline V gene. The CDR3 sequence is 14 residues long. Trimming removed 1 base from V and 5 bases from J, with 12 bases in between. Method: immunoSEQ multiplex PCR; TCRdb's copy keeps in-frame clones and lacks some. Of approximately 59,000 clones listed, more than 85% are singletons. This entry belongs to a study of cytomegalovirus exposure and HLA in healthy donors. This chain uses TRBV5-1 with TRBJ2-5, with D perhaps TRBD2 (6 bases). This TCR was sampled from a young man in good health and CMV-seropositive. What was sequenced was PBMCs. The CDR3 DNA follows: TGCGCCAGCAGCTTGCTGGGCAGCGGGGAGACCCAGTACTTC. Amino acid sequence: CASSLLGSGETQYF.